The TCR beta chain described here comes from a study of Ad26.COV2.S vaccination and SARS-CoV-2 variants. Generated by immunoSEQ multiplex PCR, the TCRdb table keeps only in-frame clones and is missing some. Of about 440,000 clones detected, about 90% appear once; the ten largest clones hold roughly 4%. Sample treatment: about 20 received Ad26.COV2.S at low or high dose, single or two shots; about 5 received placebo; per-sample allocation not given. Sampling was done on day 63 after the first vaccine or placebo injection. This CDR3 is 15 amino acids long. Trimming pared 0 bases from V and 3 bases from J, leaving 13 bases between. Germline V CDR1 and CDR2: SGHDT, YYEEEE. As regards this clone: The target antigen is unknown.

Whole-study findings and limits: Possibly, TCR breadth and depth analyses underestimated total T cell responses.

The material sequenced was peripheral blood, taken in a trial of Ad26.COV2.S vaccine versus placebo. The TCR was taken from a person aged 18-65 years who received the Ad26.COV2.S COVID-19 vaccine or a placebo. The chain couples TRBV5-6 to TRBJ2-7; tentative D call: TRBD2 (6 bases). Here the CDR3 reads CASSLAAGRLYEQYF. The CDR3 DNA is TGTGCCAGCAGCTTGGCTGCAGGGAGGCTCTACGAGCAGTACTTC.